The 26 T cell receptor beta chains in this list originate from one sample, sequenced in a study of early T cells in non-severe SARS-CoV-2 infection. MiXCR was run by TCRdb on the 5' RACE reads, yielding one entry per CDR3 protein. The data show approximately 50,000 distinct CDR3 sequences, almost 9.5% seen once. Sequenced material: whole blood. The source is an adult who was a healthcare worker with PCR-confirmed SARS-CoV-2 infection or an uninfected control (not recorded which).

This clonotype was seen more than once but under ten times. The chain carries TRBV19 and TRBJ2-5, with 7 bases identical to TRBD1. V lost 2 bases to trimming and J lost 3 bases; unmatched junction nucleotides: 3. CDR3 length: 14 residues. Germline V lookup: CDR1 LNHDA, CDR2 SQIVND (reference sequence). CDR3 coding DNA: TGTGCCAGTAGTATACAGGGACAGAAAGAGACCCAGTACTTC. Translating it yields CASSIQGQKETQYF.

This clonotype was recorded many times. The chain joins TRBV20-1 to TRBJ2-3; 7 nucleotides align to TRBD1. The CDR3 contains 15 residues. The J segment lost 2 bases and the V segment lost 6 bases, leaving 11 bases of the junction unmatched. CDR1 and CDR2 (germline): DFQATT, SNEGSKA (reference sequence). The CDR3 region has the DNA TGCAGTGCCCCCAACAGGGGTCAAAACACAGATACGCAGTATTTT. It codes for CSAPNRGQNTDTQYF.

The table lists this clonotype with many counts. Here the CDR3 reads CASSLTDTQYF. CDR3 DNA: TGTGCCAGCAGCTTAACAGATACGCAGTATTTT. J is TRBJ2-3 and V is TRBV3-1; unclear D gene. CDR3 length: 11 residues. CDR1 LGHDT and CDR2 YNNKEL come from the germline V gene (reference sequence). Trimming shortened V by 5 bases and J by 3 bases, and 3 bases separated the two germline ends.

The V and J genes are TRBV3-1 and TRBJ2-7; perhaps TRBD1 as D (5 bases). The CDR3 spans 14 residues. The V and J ends lost 1 base and 5 bases respectively, with 12 bases between them. Germline lookup yields CDR1 LGHDT and CDR2 YNNKEL (reference sequence). In DNA, the CDR3 is TGTGCCAGCAGCCAAGTGGGGCTACGGCACGAGCAGTACTTC. This sequence encodes CASSQVGLRHEQYF.

Points on this clonotype: Because it lacks the conserved phenylalanine or tryptophan at the end, this CDR3 is likely a read error. The CDR3 DNA reads TGTGCCAGCAGCGTAGATGTTAGTACAGATACGCAGTATTCT. Protein: CASSVDVSTDTQYS. This sequence joins TRBV9 and TRBJ2-3; the D is unclear. Trimming pared 0 bases from V and 3 bases from J, leaving 8 bases between. Germline V CDR1 and CDR2: SGDLS, YYNGEE. The CDR3 is 14 amino acids.

J is TRBJ2-4 and V is TRBV27; D possibly corresponds to TRBD1 (6 bases). V lost 4 bases and J lost 1, with 8 bases in between. Germline V gene lookup returns CDR1 MNHEY and CDR2 SMNVEV (reference sequence). This CDR3 is built from 14 residues. The CDR3 nucleotides are TGTGCCAGCAGTTCTCAGGGGGCCAAAAACATTCAGTACTTC. Protein sequence: CASSSQGAKNIQYF.

This rearrangement joins TRBV27 to TRBJ2-7; D is ambiguous. Trimming cost V 5 bases and J 0 bases, with 8 bases left between them. Germline loops: CDR1 MNHEY, CDR2 SMNVEV (reference sequence). CDR3 size: 13 residues. CDR3: CASSGPGSYEQYF. DNA for the CDR3: TGTGCCAGCAGTGGTCCGGGCTCCTACGAGCAGTACTTC.

This clonotype is judged medium-sized. V usage is TRBV30 and J usage is TRBJ2-1; 8 bases map to TRBD2. This CDR3 comprises 13 residues. V shed 4 bases, J shed 9 bases, and the junction held 8 bases outside the gene matches. The germline V gene has CDR1 GTSNPN and CDR2 SVGIG (reference sequence). CDR3 nucleotides: TGTGCCTGGACGTTCGGGAGGGCCGGTGAGCAGTTCTTC. Amino acids: CAWTFGRAGEQFF.

The chain carries TRBV13 and TRBJ2-2; D not resolved. V lost 2 bases and J lost 6, with 13 bases in between. This CDR3 has 15 residues. CDR1 PRHDT and CDR2 FYEKMQ come from the germline V gene (reference sequence). CDR3 sequence (DNA): TGTGCCAGCAGCTTACTACAATATGAGGCCGGGGAGCTGTTTTTT. It is translated as CASSLLQYEAGELFF.

This clonotype was seen many times. The V call is TRBV7-3, the J call TRBJ2-2, with a tentative D call TRBD2 (5 bases). This CDR3 has 15 amino acids. Germline-derived CDR1 and CDR2 are SGHTA and FQGTGA. With 2 bases removed from V and 5 bases from J, the gap between germline ends came to 12 bases. The CDR3 here is CASSLGGFGTGELFF. The DNA for the CDR3 is TGTGCCAGCAGCTTAGGAGGATTCGGTACCGGGGAGCTGTTTTTT.

This clonotype came up many times. This chain connects TRBV4-3 to TRBJ2-5; 7 bases map to TRBD2. This CDR3 region has 16 residues. Germline trimming cut 0 bases from V and 0 bases from J; bases unmatched to any gene: 4. Germline V gene data show CDR1 as LGHNA and CDR2 as YSLEER. The CDR3 region is CASSQDLAEDQETQYF. The CDR3 DNA reads TGCGCCAGCAGCCAAGATCTAGCGGAGGACCAAGAGACCCAGTACTTC.

The chain recombines TRBV7-6 with TRBJ2-3; 7 positions match TRBD2. The CDR3 sequence is 13 residues long. Trimming cost V 5 bases and J 4 bases; bases outside gene matches: 3. CDR1 is SGHVS and CDR2 is FNYEAQ in the germline V gene. Here the CDR3 reads CASSGRAADTQYF. CDR3 coding DNA: TGTGCCAGCAGCGGGAGGGCCGCAGATACGCAGTATTTT.

This clonotype was observed at least ten times. The rearrangement links TRBV9 to TRBJ1-1; D perhaps matches TRBD1 (6 bases). The CDR3 is 18 amino acids. CDR1 is SGDLS, CDR2 YYNGEE, per germline. The V end lost 0 bases, the J end lost 3 bases, and 21 bases lay between the germline ends. The CDR3 DNA sequence: TGTGCCAGCAGCGTAGCCCCTATGGGGGGGGCGGAGGACACTGAAGCTTTCTTT. This gives the protein CASSVAPMGGAEDTEAFF. Together with reference TRBV9 and TRBJ1-1, the CDR3 gives the full variable domain: DSGVTQTPKHLITATGQRVTLRCSPRSGDLSVYWYQQSLDQGLQFLIQYYNGEERAKGNILERFSAQQFPDLHSELNLSSLELGDSALYFCASSVAPMGGAEDTEAFFGQGTRLTVV.

The chain links TRBV5-1 to TRBJ1-6; D unclear. Per the germline V gene, CDR1 is SGHRS and CDR2 is YFSETQ. The CDR3 runs 15 residues. Trimming removed 5 bases at V and 3 bases at J, with 12 bases between. As DNA, the CDR3 is TGCGCCAGCAGACTCACGCAGGTCTATAATTCACCCCTCCACTTT. Translating it yields CASRLTQVYNSPLHF.

This clonotype was observed at least ten times. V usage is TRBV12-3 or TRBV12-4 and J usage is TRBJ2-1, with unresolved D. Trimming took 5 bases from V and 6 from J, leaving 11 bases between them. The CDR3 extends over 13 amino acids. CDR3 nucleotides: TGTGCCAGCAGTCGTCAGATTATCAATGAGCAGTTCTTC. It translates to CASSRQIINEQFF.

Only a few counts were recorded for this clonotype. The rearrangement uses TRBV20-1 and TRBJ2-1; no clear D gene. Germline V gene lookup returns CDR1 DFQATT and CDR2 SNEGSKA (reference sequence). CDR3 length: 15 amino acids. V lost 3 bases, J lost 6 bases, and 18 bases lay in between. In nucleotides, the CDR3 is TGCAGTGCTAGCGACGAGGATCTGCTACGCAATGAGCAGTTCTTC. It is translated as CSASDEDLLRNEQFF.

This clonotype was recorded at least ten times. This sequence joins TRBV7-2 and TRBJ2-7; 9 nucleotides agree with TRBD1. V was pared by 3 bases and J by 6 bases, with 9 bases of the junction left unmatched. The CDR3 spans 15 residues. Germline V CDR1 and CDR2: SGHTA, FQGNSA. In nucleotides, the CDR3 is TGTGCCAGCAGCTTCACGGACAGGGGATCGAGCGAGCAGTACTTC. It yields the protein CASSFTDRGSSEQYF. Drawing the rest from reference TRBV7-2 and TRBJ2-7, the complete variable domain is GAGVSQSPSNKVTEKGKDVELRCDPISGHTALYWYRQSLGQGLEFLIYFQGNSAPDKSGLPSDRFSAERTGGSVSTLTIQRTQQEDSAVYLCASSFTDRGSSEQYFGPGTRLTVT.

This clonotype was observed at least ten times. This chain joins TRBV6-5 and TRBJ2-3; 11 bases align to TRBD2. This CDR3 spans 17 amino acids. V trimming: 3 bases; J trimming: 4 bases; junction bases outside the gene matches: 9. The germline V gene has CDR1 MNHEY and CDR2 SVGAGI. The CDR3 DNA sequence: TGTGCCAGCAGTTATGAGGGGCTAGCGGGAGGTCCAGATACGCAGTATTTT. It encodes CASSYEGLAGGPDTQYF.

The chain employs TRBV6-6 and TRBJ2-1; 12 bases agree with TRBD2. The CDR3 sequence is 18 residues long. The junction had 6 bases not matched to a gene; V was cut back by 3 bases and J by 0 bases. The germline V gene has CDR1 MNHNY and CDR2 SVGAGI (reference sequence). The chain's CDR3 is CASSYRLAGGSSYNEQFF. The CDR3 DNA sequence: TGTGCCAGCAGTTATCGGCTAGCGGGAGGGAGCTCCTACAATGAGCAGTTCTTC.

This clonotype was seen ten or more times. V and J are TRBV19 and TRBJ2-1; TRBD2 agrees at 8 bases. The CDR3 is 16 amino acids. CDR1 LNHDA and CDR2 SQIVND come from the germline V gene (reference sequence). Germline trimming cut 5 bases from V and 5 bases from J; bases unmatched to any gene: 11. This CDR3 is CASSGRASGLDNEQFF. CDR3 bases: TGTGCCAGTAGTGGCAGGGCTAGCGGGTTAGACAATGAGCAGTTCTTC.

This clonotype was counted ten times or more. The V and J genes are TRBV7-2 and TRBJ2-7; 10 nucleotides align to TRBD2. J lost 7 bases, V lost 1 base, and 13 bases had no gene match. This CDR3 has 17 residues. CDR1 SGHTA and CDR2 FQGNSA come from the germline V gene. This chain's CDR3 is CASSLGGASGSSREQYF. CDR3 nucleotide sequence: TGTGCCAGCAGCTTAGGGGGGGCTAGCGGGAGTTCACGGGAGCAGTACTTC.

This clonotype was observed many times. The chain joins TRBV7-9 to TRBJ2-1; 14 bases match TRBD2. The CDR3 sequence is 16 residues long. V was clipped by 6 bases and J by 5 bases; unmatched bases: 6. The germline gives CDR1 SEHNR, CDR2 FQNEAQ (reference sequence). Here the CDR3 DNA reads TGTGCCAGCAGGTTGACTAGCGGGAGGGCCAACAATGAGCAGTTCTTC. Translating it yields CASRLTSGRANNEQFF.

This sequence joins TRBV5-1 and TRBJ1-1; perhaps TRBD1 as D (5 bases). The CDR3 runs 14 residues. V was trimmed by 0 bases and J by 1 base, leaving 7 bases between them. Germline V gene data show CDR1 as SGHRS and CDR2 as YFSETQ. In nucleotides, the CDR3 is TGCGCCAGCAGCTTGGTGACAGAGAACACTGAAGCTTTCTTT. It is translated as CASSLVTENTEAFF. Drawing the rest from reference TRBV5-1 and TRBJ1-1, the complete variable domain is KAGVTQTPRYLIKTRGQQVTLSCSPISGHRSVSWYQQTPGQGLQFLFEYFSETQRNKGNFPGRFSGRQFSNSRSEMNVSTLELGDSALYLCASSLVTENTEAFFGQGTRLTVV.

This clonotype was counted ten times or more. The V and J genes are TRBV29-1 and TRBJ2-3, with D unclear. V lost 2 bases to trimming and J lost 3 bases, with 6 bases between them. The germline V gene has CDR1 SQVTM and CDR2 ANQGSEA. There are 12 residues in the CDR3. The CDR3 is CSVESPTDTQYF. DNA of the CDR3: TGCAGCGTTGAATCCCCTACAGATACGCAGTATTTT.

This clonotype was seen a few times. J is TRBJ2-5 and V is TRBV3-2. TRBV3-2 is described as a pseudogene. The CDR3 runs 14 residues. CDR3 nucleotides: TGTGCCAGCAGCCAAGACCAGAAAAAAGAGACCCAGTACTTC. Its translation is CASSQDQKKETQYF.

This clonotype was detected ten times or more. The chain carries TRBV5-4 and TRBJ1-1; tentatively, D is TRBD1 (5 bases). With 4 bases removed from V and 1 base from J, the gap between germline ends came to 14 bases. There are 15 residues in the CDR3. Germline values: CDR1 SGHNT, CDR2 YYREEE (reference sequence). The CDR3 bases are TGTGCCAGCAGCCTGGGGGACCCAGGGAACACTGAAGCTTTCTTT. This translates into CASSLGDPGNTEAFF.